This TCR beta chain emerged from a study of T-cell reconstitution after alpha-beta-depleted transplantation in children. Points from the study as a whole: Expanded graft clones numbering several hundred reportedly gave rise to alpha-beta T cells about two months after transplant. There were some patients whose high TCRbeta diversity at day 60 came from surviving recipient T cells and thymic progenitors. Most T-cell counts and diversity one year after the transplant came from T cells that were newly produced.

V dropped 0 bases and J dropped 5; count of bases not matched to a gene: 4. Germline CDR1 is LGHNA and CDR2 is YSLEER. The CDR3 covers 15 residues. There are many counts of this clonotype. Its antigen is currently unknown. Unique molecular identifiers were used in preparing the TCRbeta library. TCRdb fed the PCR reads into MiXCR, producing one record per CDR3 protein. The sample consists of approximately 500,000 distinct CDR3 sequences, more than 9% of them appearing once. This material consisted of PBMCs, taken before TCRalphabeta/CD19-depleted stem cell transplant. This clonotype originated in a child under 10 years old with inherited bone marrow failure, due to receive a stem cell transplant. The rearrangement uses TRBV4-3 and TRBJ2-3; 8 nucleotides agree with TRBD2. This CDR3 is CASSQDAGGRDTQYF. The CDR3 DNA is TGCGCCAGCAGCCAAGATGCGGGAGGCAGAGATACGCAGTATTTT.